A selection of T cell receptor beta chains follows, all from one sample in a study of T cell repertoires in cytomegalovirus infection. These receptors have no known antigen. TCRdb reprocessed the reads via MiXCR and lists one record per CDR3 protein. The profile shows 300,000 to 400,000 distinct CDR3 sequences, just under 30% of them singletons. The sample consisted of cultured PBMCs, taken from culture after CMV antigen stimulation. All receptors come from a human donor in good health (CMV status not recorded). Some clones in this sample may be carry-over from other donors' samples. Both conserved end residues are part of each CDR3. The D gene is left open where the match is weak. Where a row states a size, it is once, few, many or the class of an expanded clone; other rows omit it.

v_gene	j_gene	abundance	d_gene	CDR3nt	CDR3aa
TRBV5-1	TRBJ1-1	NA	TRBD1	TGCGCCAGCAGCTGGACAGGGCGTTGGACTGAAGCTTTCTTT	CASSWTGRWTEAFF
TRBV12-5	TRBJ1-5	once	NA	TGTGCTAGTGCTCCTGGGGGTGGCAATCAGCCCCAGCATTTT	CASAPGGGNQPQHF
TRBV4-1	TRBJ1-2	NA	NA	TGCGCCAGCAGCCCAGCGGGGGGGACCTATGGCTACACCTTC	CASSPAGGTYGYTF
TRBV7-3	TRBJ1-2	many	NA	TGTGCCAGCAGCTTAGGTCCAGGGGCGCGAGGCTACACCTTC	CASSLGPGARGYTF
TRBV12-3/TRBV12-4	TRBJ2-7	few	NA	TGTGCCAGCAGTCCCCGAGAAGGGGAGCAGTACTTC	CASSPREGEQYF
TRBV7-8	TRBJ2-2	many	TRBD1	TGTGCCAGCAGCCCCGGGACAGGGGTAGCCGGGGAGCTGTTTTTT	CASSPGTGVAGELFF
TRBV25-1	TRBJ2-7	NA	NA	TGTGCCAGCAGTGTATACCGGGAGAACTACGAGCAGTACTTC	CASSVYRENYEQYF
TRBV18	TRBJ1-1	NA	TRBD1	TGTGCCTCAACCTCAGGGGGTCAGGGCATGAACACTGAAGCTTTCTTT	CASTSGGQGMNTEAFF
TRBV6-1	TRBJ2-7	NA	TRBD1	TGTGCCAGCAGTGAACAAGGACAGGGCCCCTACGAGCAGTACTTC	CASSEQGQGPYEQYF
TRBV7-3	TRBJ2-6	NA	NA	TGTGCCAGCAGCCCCCGGACAGCGTCTAGCTCTGGGGCCAACGTCCTGACTTTC	CASSPRTASSSGANVLTF
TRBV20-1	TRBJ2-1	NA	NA	TGCAGTGCTAGAAAGGGCGGCGGGGGCGATGAGCAGTTCTTC	CSARKGGGGDEQFF
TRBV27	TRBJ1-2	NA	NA	TGTGCCAGCAGGGCCCTTGGGGATGGAGCTAACTATGGCTACACCTTC	CASRALGDGANYGYTF
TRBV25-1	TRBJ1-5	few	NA	TGTGCCAGCAGTGTGGGGGGGTCTCAGCCCCAGCATTTT	CASSVGGSQPQHF
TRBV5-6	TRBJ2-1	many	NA	TGTGCCAGCAGCTTGGTTGGGGGCCAGGGCAATGAGCAGTTCTTC	CASSLVGGQGNEQFF
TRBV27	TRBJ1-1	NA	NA	TGTGCCAGCAGTAACCCGACAGTGAACACTGAAGCTTTCTTT	CASSNPTVNTEAFF
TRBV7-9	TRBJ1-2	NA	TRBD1	TGTGCCAGCAGCCAGGACAGGGGCCCTAACTATGGCTACACCTTC	CASSQDRGPNYGYTF
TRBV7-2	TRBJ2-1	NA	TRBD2	TGTGCCAGCAGCTTACCGACTAGCGGGGGGGATGAGCAGTTCTTC	CASSLPTSGGDEQFF
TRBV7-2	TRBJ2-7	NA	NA	TGTGCCAGCAGCTTAATGGGGCCGGTCACCCTTTCCGAGCAGTACTTC	CASSLMGPVTLSEQYF
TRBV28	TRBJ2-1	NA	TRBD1	TGTGCCAGCAGTTTAGACACAGGGGTTGAGCAGTTCTTC	CASSLDTGVEQFF
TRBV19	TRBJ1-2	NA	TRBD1	TGTGCCAGTACGAAAAATACCCGGGACAGACATGGCTACACCTTC	CASTKNTRDRHGYTF
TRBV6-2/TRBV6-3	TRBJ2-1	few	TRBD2	TGTGCCAGCAGCGTTATCGCGGGGGGTCCCGGTGAGCAGTTCTTC	CASSVIAGGPGEQFF
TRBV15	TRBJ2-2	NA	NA	TGTGCCACCAGCAGAGATCGGGGTTCCACCGGGGAGCTGTTTTTT	CATSRDRGSTGELFF
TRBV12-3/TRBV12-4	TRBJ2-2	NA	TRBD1	TGTGCCAGCAGTTCCCGGGACAGTTACACCGGGGAGCTGTTTTTT	CASSSRDSYTGELFF
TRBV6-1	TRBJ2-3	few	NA	TGTGCCAGCCTTGAGCGGGACAGACGATACACAGATACGCAGTATTTT	CASLERDRRYTDTQYF
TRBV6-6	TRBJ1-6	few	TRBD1	TGTGCCAGCAGTTACGGCGGCAGGGGGAATTCACCCCTCCACTTT	CASSYGGRGNSPLHF
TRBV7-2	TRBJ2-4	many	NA	TGTGCCAGCAGCTACGGGACTCAGGGAGACATTCAGTACTTC	CASSYGTQGDIQYF
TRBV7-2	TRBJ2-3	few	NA	TGTGCCAGCAGCTCCCCAGATACGCAGTATTTT	CASSSPDTQYF
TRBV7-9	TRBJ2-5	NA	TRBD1	TGTGCCAGCAGCCACCCACCCGGGACAGGGGGGCAAGAGACCCAGTACTTC	CASSHPPGTGGQETQYF
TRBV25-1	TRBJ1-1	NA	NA	TGTGCCAGCAGTGCTCCGACAGGCCGGAACACTGAAGCTTTCTTT	CASSAPTGRNTEAFF